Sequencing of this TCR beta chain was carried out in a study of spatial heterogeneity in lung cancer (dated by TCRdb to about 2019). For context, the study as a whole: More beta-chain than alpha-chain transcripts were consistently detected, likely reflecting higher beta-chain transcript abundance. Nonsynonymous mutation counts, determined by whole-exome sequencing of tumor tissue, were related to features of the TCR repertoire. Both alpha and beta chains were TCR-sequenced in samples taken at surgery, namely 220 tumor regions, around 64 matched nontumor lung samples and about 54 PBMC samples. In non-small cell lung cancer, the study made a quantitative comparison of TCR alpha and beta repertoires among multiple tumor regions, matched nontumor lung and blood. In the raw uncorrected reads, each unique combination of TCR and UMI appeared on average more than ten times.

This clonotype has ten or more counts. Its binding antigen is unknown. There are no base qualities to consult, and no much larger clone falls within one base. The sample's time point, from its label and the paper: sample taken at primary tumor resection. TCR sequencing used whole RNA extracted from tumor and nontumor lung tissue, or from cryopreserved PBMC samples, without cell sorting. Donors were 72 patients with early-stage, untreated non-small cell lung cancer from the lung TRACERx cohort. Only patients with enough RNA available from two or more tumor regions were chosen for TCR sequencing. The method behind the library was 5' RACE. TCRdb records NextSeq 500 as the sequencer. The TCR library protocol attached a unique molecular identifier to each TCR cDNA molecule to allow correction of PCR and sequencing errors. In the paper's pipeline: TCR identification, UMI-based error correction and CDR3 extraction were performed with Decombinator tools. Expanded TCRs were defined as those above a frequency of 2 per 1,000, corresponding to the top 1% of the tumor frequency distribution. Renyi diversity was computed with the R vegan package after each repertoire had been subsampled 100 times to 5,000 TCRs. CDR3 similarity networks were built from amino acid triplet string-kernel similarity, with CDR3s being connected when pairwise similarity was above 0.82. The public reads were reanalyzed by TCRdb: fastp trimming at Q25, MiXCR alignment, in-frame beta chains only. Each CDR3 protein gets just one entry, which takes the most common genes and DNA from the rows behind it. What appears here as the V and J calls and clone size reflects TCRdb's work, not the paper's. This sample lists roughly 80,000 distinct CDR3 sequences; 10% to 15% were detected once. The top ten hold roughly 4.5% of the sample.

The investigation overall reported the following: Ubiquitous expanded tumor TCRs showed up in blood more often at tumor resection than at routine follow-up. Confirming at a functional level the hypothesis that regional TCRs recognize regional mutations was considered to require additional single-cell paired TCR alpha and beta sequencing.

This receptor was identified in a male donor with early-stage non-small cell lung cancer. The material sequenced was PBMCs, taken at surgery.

In nucleotide form, the sequence is TGCAGTGCTCGTCCGGACACTGAAGCTTTCTTT. This gives the protein CSARPDTEAFF. The chain is made from TRBV20-1 and TRBJ1-1; the D gene lacks a confident call. The germline V gene (reference sequence) supplies CDR1 DFQATT and CDR2 SNEGSKA. V loses 5 bases of germline sequence and J loses 3 bases, and the interval between the two ends is 7 bases. The cysteine opens and the phenylalanine closes a CDR3 of 11 amino acids. The CDR3 DNA has 33 bases and is translated from base 1.